Shown below are 4 T cell receptor beta chains from a single sample sequenced in a study of T cells in Graves' hyperthyroidism and ophthalmopathy. Amplified TCR beta CDR3 regions derived from RNA transcripts. The HTBI set primed first-round TCR CDR3 RT-PCR. TCRdb re-called the multiplex PCR reads through MiXCR, storing one row per CDR3 protein. This table has 450,000 to 650,000 distinct CDR3 sequences, approximately 14% appearing once. Sequencing was performed on blood. The receptors originated from a young woman with Graves' ophthalmopathy.

This clonotype was detected a few times. The chain employs TRBV20-1 and TRBJ2-7; the D gene is possibly TRBD2 (6 bases). CDR1 and CDR2 (germline): DFQATT, SNEGSKA (reference sequence). The CDR3 contains 15 residues. With 4 bases removed from V and 0 bases from J, the gap between germline ends came to 16 bases. The CDR3 sequence is CSAKSTSPSSYEQYF. The CDR3 nucleotides are TGCAGTGCTAAGTCGACTAGTCCTAGCTCCTACGAGCAGTACTTC.

At least ten counts were recorded for this clonotype. The chain uses TRBV11-2 and TRBJ2-7; 7 bases are a match to TRBD2. The CDR3 runs to 15 residues. Trimming removed 4 bases from V and 1 base from J; junction bases left unmatched: 7. The V gene's germline CDR1 is SGHAT and CDR2 FQNNGV. CDR3 loop: CASSSPTSRSYEQYF. CDR3 DNA: TGTGCCAGCAGCTCCCCGACTAGCAGGTCCTACGAGCAGTACTTC.

This clonotype was picked up many times. The J gene is TRBJ2-7, the V gene TRBV6-5; D is perhaps TRBD2 (6 bases). CDR1 is MNHEY and CDR2 is SVGAGI in the germline V gene. Trimming left V 2 bases short and J 0 bases short, with 11 bases between. The CDR3 contains 15 residues. In DNA form, the CDR3 reads TGTGCCAGCAGTTACACGGGAGTCTACTCCTACGAGCAGTACTTC. Its translation is CASSYTGVYSYEQYF.

This clonotype was counted a few times. The rearrangement uses TRBV28 and TRBJ1-4, with TRBD1 as a possible D gene (6 bases). There are 15 residues in the CDR3. V lost 6 bases and J 2 bases, leaving 13 bases between the germline ends. Germline V CDR1 and CDR2: MDHEN, SYDVKM. CDR3 DNA sequence: TGTGCCAGCAGGGTGCAGGGGTGGACTAATGAAAAACTGTTTTTT. Translation gives CASRVQGWTNEKLFF.